These 14 T cell receptor beta chains were sequenced from one sample in a study of blood T cells in healthy people across ages. Sample-barcoded 5' priming and a J-beta primer mix drove a second PCR of roughly 6 to 12 cycles. TCRdb passed the 5' RACE reads through MiXCR, listing each CDR3 protein once. The repertoire has about 400,000 distinct CDR3 sequences, about 49% of them found once; the top ten carry around 49%. Sample: blood. The receptors stem from a man in his sixties in good health.

This clonotype showed up just a few times. The rearrangement links TRBV18 to TRBJ2-5; D gene ambiguous. Between the trimmed V and J ends, which lost 3 bases and 2 bases, there was a span of 7 bases. This CDR3 region has 13 residues. Looked up from germline, CDR1 is KGHSH and CDR2 is LQKENI. CDR3 loop: CASSPKGQETQYF. In DNA form, the CDR3 reads TGTGCCAGCTCACCGAAAGGGCAAGAGACCCAGTACTTC.

This clonotype occurred a few times. The chain employs TRBV15 and TRBJ2-7; D may be TRBD2 (6 bases). The ends were cut back, 1 base at V and 2 bases at J, with 9 bases in the middle. This CDR3 is built from 14 residues. Germline loops: CDR1 LNHNV, CDR2 YYDKDF (reference sequence). CDR3 in amino acids: CATSRVGGAYEQYF. The CDR3 DNA is TGTGCCACCAGCAGAGTCGGAGGGGCCTACGAGCAGTACTTC.

The rearrangement links TRBV14 to TRBJ2-5; either TRBD1 or TRBD2 may supply D (5 bases each). Between the trimmed V and J ends, which lost 4 bases and 3 bases, there was a span of 15 bases. Germline V gives CDR1 SGHDN, CDR2 FVKESK. The CDR3 spans 15 residues. CDR3 bases: TGTGCCAGCAGCCCCCTTCGTGGGGGAGAAGAGACCCAGTACTTC. Translation: CASSPLRGGEETQYF. Supplemented by reference TRBV14 and TRBJ2-5, the full variable domain reads EAGVTQFPSHSVIEKGQTVTLRCDPISGHDNLYWYRRVMGKEIKFLLHFVKESKQDESGMPNNRFLAERTGGTYSTLKVQPAELEDSGVYFCASSPLRGGEETQYFGPGTRLLVL.

V gene TRBV5-5 combines with J gene TRBJ1-2, with 8 nucleotides matching TRBD1. The germline gives CDR1 SGHKS, CDR2 YYEKEE (reference sequence). The CDR3 extends over 16 amino acids. The V segment lost 0 bases and the J segment 2 bases; nucleotides outside the gene matches: 6. CDR3 DNA sequence: TGTGCCAGCAGCTTGGGGACAGGGCGCACCAACTATGGCTACACCTTC. Its protein product is CASSLGTGRTNYGYTF. The variable domain in full, completed from reference TRBV5-5 and TRBJ1-2, reads DAGVTQSPTHLIKTRGQQVTLRCSPISGHKSVSWYQQVLGQGPQFIFQYYEKEERGRGNFPDRFSARQFPNYSSELNVNALLLGDSALYLCASSLGTGRTNYGYTFGSGTRLTVV.

V and J are TRBV20-1 and TRBJ2-7; 7 bases match TRBD2. The J call is doubtful: the DNA matches TRBJ2-5 better. CDR3 length: 18 amino acids. Looked up from germline, CDR1 is DFQATT and CDR2 is SNEGSKA (reference sequence). The CDR3 DNA is TGCAGTGCTGCGGAGAAGCGCGGGGGACCGCGGACCCAAGAGACCCAGTACTTC. Residues: CSAAEKRGGPRTQETQYF.

V usage is TRBV5-1 and J usage is TRBJ2-7, with TRBD1 as a possible D gene (5 bases). Germline V lookup: CDR1 SGHRS, CDR2 YFSETQ. The ends were cut back, 0 bases at V and 0 bases at J, with 10 bases in the middle. CDR3 length: 15 residues. CDR3 sequence: CASSLEQRGSYEQYF. The CDR3 coding sequence is TGCGCCAGCAGCTTGGAGCAAAGGGGCTCCTACGAGCAGTACTTC. Variable domain in full (rest from reference TRBV5-1 and TRBJ2-7): KAGVTQTPRYLIKTRGQQVTLSCSPISGHRSVSWYQQTPGQGLQFLFEYFSETQRNKGNFPGRFSGRQFSNSRSEMNVSTLELGDSALYLCASSLEQRGSYEQYFGPGTRLTVT.

This chain links TRBV27 with TRBJ1-2; 9 nucleotides align to TRBD1. The CDR3 sequence is 17 residues long. Looked up from germline, CDR1 is MNHEY and CDR2 is SMNVEV (reference sequence). The trim removed 3 bases at V and 4 bases at J, leaving 12 bases unmatched. The CDR3 nucleotides are TGTGCCAGCAGTTTTTCCCAGCGACAGGGGGGGATCTATGGCTACACCTTC. Its protein product is CASSFSQRQGGIYGYTF.

The chain uses TRBV12-3 or TRBV12-4 and TRBJ2-3, with D perhaps TRBD2 (7 bases). CDR3 length: 14 amino acids. Trimming shortened V by 4 bases and J by 1 base, and 9 bases separated the two germline ends. CDR3 in DNA: TGTGCCAGCAGTTCCGGGGGGCGCACAGATACGCAGTATTTT. This sequence encodes CASSSGGRTDTQYF.

The chain recombines TRBV7-2 with TRBJ2-1; D might be TRBD2 (6 bases). V shed 5 bases and J shed 6 bases, with 20 bases lying between them. The CDR3 covers 16 residues. Per the germline V gene, CDR1 is SGHTA and CDR2 is FQGNSA. CDR3 DNA sequence: TGTGCCAGCAGCCCCTTTACCGGGACTCCGACCAATGAGCAGTTCTTC. The encoded protein is CASSPFTGTPTNEQFF. The whole variable domain, remainder taken from reference TRBV7-2 and TRBJ2-1, is GAGVSQSPSNKVTEKGKDVELRCDPISGHTALYWYRQSLGQGLEFLIYFQGNSAPDKSGLPSDRFSAERTGGSVSTLTIQRTQQEDSAVYLCASSPFTGTPTNEQFFGPGTRLTVL.

The chain uses TRBV20-1 and TRBJ2-1, with a tentative D call TRBD2 (6 bases). V was trimmed by 3 bases and J by 2 bases, leaving 14 bases between them. Germline V gene lookup returns CDR1 DFQATT and CDR2 SNEGSKA (reference sequence). This CDR3 spans 15 amino acids. The CDR3 region has the DNA TGCAGTGCTAGGGGACTTACTGTCCCCTACAATGAGCAGTTCTTC. It translates to CSARGLTVPYNEQFF.

This clonotype has just a few counts. V and J are TRBV7-9 and TRBJ2-1; tentatively, D is TRBD2 (5 bases). The CDR3 covers 14 residues. Germline V gene lookup returns CDR1 SEHNR and CDR2 FQNEAQ (reference sequence). V was shortened by 3 bases and J by 5 bases, with 11 bases between the two germline ends. CDR3 DNA sequence: TGTGCCAGCAGCTTTTATGGCGGGCACAATGAGCAGTTCTTC. Its translation is CASSFYGGHNEQFF. The variable domain in full, with the rest retrieved from reference TRBV7-9 and TRBJ2-1, is DTGVSQNPRHKITKRGQNVTFRCDPISEHNRLYWYRQTLGQGPEFLTYFQNEAQLEKSRLLSDRFSAERPKGSFSTLEIQRTEQGDSAMYLCASSFYGGHNEQFFGPGTRLTVL.

V gene TRBV6-5 combines with J gene TRBJ1-2; D is possibly TRBD1 (5 bases). The V end lost 6 bases, the J end lost 1 base, and 9 bases lay between the germline ends. The germline gives CDR1 MNHEY, CDR2 SVGAGI. The CDR3 runs to 13 residues. CDR3 nucleotide sequence: TGTGCCAGCAGGGGGACGGATAACTATGGCTACACCTTC. This gives the protein CASRGTDNYGYTF.

This clonotype was recorded once. This chain joins TRBV12-3 or TRBV12-4 and TRBJ2-1; 10 bases line up with TRBD1. This CDR3 is 15 amino acids long. V dropped 6 bases and J dropped 5; count of bases not matched to a gene: 7. CDR3 sequence (DNA): TGTGCCAGCAGGCGCCGGGGACAGGGGAACAATGAGCAGTTCTTC. Translating it yields CASRRRGQGNNEQFF.

V is TRBV29-1 and J is TRBJ2-5; D gene uncertain. Germline values: CDR1 SQVTM, CDR2 ANQGSEA. This CDR3 is 13 amino acids long. Trimming pared 5 bases from V and 5 bases from J, leaving 15 bases between. The CDR3 coding sequence is TGCAGCGTTAAGGATCCCGAAGTGGAGACCCAGTACTTC. Its protein is CSVKDPEVETQYF.